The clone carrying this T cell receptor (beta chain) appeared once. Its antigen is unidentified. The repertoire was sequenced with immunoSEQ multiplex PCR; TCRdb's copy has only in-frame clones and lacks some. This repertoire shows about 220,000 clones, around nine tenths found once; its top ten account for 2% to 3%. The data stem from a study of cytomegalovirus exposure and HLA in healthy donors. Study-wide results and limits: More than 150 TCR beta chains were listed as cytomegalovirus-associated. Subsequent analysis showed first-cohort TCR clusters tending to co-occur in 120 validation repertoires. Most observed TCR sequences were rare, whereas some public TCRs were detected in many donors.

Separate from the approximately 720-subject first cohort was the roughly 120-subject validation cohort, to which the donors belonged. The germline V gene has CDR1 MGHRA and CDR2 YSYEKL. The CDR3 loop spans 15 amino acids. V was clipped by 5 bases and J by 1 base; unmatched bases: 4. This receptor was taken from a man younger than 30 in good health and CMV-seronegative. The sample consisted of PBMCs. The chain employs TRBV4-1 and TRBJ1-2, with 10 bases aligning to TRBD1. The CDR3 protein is CASSSGQGDNYGYTF. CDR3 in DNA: TGCGCCAGCAGCTCAGGACAGGGGGATAACTATGGCTACACCTTC.